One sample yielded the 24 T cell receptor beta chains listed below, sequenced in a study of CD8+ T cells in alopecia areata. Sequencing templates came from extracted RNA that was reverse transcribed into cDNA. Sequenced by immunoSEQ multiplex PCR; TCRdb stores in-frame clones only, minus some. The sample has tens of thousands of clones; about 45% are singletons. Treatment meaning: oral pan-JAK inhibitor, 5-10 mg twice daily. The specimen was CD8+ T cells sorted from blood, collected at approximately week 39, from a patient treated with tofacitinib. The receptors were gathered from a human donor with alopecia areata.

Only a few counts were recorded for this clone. The CDR3, as DNA: TGCAGCGCCGGGGGGGACAGACCCTACGAGCAGTACTTC. It specifies CSAGGDRPYEQYF. The chain couples TRBV29-1 to TRBJ2-7; D is perhaps TRBD2 (8 bases). This CDR3 has 13 amino acids. CDR1 is SQVTM, CDR2 ANQGSEA, per germline. Trimming cost V 7 bases and J 2 bases, with 15 bases left between them.

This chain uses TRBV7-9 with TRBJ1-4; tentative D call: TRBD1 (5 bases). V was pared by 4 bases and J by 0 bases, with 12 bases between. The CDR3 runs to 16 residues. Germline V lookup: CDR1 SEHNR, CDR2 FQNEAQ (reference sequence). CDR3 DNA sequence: TGTGCCAGCAGCTCGCATCGGGGCGCAACTAATGAAAAACTGTTTTTT. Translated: CASSSHRGATNEKLFF. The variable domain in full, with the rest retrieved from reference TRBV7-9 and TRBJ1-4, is DTGVSQNPRHKITKRGQNVTFRCDPISEHNRLYWYRQTLGQGPEFLTYFQNEAQLEKSRLLSDRFSAERPKGSFSTLEIQRTEQGDSAMYLCASSSHRGATNEKLFFGSGTQLSVL.

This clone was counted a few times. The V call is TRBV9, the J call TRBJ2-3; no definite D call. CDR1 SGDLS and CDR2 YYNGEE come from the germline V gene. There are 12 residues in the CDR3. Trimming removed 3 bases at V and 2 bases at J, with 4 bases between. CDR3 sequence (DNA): TGTGCCAGCAGCGGTCTCACAGATACGCAGTATTTT. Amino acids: CASSGLTDTQYF.

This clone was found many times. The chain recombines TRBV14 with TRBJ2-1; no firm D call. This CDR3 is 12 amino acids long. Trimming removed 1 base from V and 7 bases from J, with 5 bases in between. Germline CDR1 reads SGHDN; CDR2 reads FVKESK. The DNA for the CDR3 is TGTGCCAGCAGCCAAGCTTGGAATGAGCAGTTCTTC. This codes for CASSQAWNEQFF.

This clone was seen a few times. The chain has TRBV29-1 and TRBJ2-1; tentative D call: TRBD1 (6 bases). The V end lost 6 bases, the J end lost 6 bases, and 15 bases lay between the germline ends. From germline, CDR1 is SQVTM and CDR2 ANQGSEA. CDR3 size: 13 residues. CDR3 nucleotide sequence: TGCAGCGTCGACCTCCCGGACAGCAATGAGCAGTTCTTC. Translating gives CSVDLPDSNEQFF.

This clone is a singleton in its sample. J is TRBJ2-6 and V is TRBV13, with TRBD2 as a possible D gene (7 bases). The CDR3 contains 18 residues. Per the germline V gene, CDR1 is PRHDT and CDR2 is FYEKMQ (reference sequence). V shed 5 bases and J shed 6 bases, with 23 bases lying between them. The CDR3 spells CASSQNPGAGGQANVLTF. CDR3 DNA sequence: TGTGCCAGCAGCCAAAACCCAGGGGCCGGGGGGCAGGCCAACGTCCTGACTTTC.

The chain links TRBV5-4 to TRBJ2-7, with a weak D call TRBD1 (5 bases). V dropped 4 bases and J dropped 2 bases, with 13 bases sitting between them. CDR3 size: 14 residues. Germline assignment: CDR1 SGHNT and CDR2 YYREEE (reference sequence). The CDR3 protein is CASSRVDSPYEQYF. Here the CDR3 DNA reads TGTGCCAGCAGCCGCGTTGACAGCCCCTACGAGCAGTACTTC. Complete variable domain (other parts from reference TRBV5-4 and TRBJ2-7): ETGVTQSPTHLIKTRGQQVTLRCSSQSGHNTVSWYQQALGQGPQFIFQYYREEENGRGNFPPRFSGLQFPNYSSELNVNALELDDSALYLCASSRVDSPYEQYFGPGTRLTVT.

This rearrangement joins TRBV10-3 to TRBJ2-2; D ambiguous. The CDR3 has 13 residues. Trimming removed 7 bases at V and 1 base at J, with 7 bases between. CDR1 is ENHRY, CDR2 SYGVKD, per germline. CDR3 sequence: CAIKSENTGELFF. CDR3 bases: TGTGCCATCAAATCGGAGAACACCGGGGAGCTGTTTTTT.

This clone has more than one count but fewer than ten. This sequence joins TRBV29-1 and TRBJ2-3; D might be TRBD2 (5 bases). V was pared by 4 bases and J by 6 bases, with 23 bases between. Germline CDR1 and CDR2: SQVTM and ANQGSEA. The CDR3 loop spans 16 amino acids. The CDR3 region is CSVVGLAGVRRDTQYF. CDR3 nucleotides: TGCAGCGTTGTCGGGCTAGCCGGAGTCCGGAGGGATACGCAGTATTTT.

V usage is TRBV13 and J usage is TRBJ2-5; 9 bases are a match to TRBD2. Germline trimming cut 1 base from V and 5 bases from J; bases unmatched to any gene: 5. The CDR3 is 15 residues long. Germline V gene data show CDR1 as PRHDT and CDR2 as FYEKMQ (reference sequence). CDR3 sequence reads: CASSLAGTSHETQYF. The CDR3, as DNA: TGTGCCAGCAGCTTAGCCGGGACTAGCCATGAGACCCAGTACTTC.

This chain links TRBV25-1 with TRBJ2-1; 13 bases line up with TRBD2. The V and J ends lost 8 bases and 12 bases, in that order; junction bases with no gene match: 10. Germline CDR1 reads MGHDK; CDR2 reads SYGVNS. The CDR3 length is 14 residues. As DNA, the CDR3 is TGTGCCAGCCCCGGGACTAGCGGGAACGATGGGCAGTTCTTC. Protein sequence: CASPGTSGNDGQFF. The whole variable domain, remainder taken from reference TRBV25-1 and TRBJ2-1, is EADIYQTPRYLVIGTGKKITLECSQTMGHDKMYWYQQDPGMELHLIHYSYGVNSTEKGDLSSESTVSRIRTEHFPLTLESARPSHTSQYLCASPGTSGNDGQFFGPGTRLTVL.

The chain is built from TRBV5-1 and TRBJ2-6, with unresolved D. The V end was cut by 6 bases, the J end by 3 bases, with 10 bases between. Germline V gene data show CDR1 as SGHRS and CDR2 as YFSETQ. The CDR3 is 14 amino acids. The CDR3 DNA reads TGCGCCAGCATGTGGTGGAATGGGGCCAACGTCCTGACTTTC. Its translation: CASMWWNGANVLTF.

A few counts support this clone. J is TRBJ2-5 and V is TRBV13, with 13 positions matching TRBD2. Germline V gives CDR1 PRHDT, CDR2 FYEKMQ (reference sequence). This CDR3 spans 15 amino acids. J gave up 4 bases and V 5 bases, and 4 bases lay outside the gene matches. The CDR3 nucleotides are TGTGCCAGCAGCACGAGACTAGCGGGAGGAGAGACCCAGTACTTC. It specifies CASSTRLAGGETQYF.

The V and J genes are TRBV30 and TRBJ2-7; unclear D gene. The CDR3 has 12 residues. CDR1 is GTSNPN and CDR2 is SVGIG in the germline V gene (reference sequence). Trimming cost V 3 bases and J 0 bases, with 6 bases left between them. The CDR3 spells CAWSASSYEQYF. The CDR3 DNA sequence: TGTGCCTGGAGCGCCAGCTCCTACGAGCAGTACTTC.

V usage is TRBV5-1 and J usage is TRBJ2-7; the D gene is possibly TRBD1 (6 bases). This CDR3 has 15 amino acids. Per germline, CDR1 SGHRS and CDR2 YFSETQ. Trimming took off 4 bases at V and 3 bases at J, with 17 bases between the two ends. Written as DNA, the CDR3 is TGCGCCAGCAGCACAGGACAGCGAGAGGTCTACGAGCAGTACTTC. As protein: CASSTGQREVYEQYF. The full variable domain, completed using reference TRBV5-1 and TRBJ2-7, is KAGVTQTPRYLIKTRGQQVTLSCSPISGHRSVSWYQQTPGQGLQFLFEYFSETQRNKGNFPGRFSGRQFSNSRSEMNVSTLELGDSALYLCASSTGQREVYEQYFGPGTRLTVT.

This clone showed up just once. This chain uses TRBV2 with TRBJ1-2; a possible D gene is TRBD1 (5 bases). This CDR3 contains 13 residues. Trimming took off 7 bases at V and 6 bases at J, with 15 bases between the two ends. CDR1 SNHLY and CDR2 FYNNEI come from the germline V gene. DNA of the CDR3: TGTGCCAGCAATCAAGACAGTTGGGATGGCTACACCTTC. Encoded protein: CASNQDSWDGYTF.

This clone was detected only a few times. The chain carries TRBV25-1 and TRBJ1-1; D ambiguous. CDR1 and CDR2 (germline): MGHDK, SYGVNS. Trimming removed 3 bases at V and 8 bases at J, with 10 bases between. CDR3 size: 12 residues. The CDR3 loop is CASSDILGEAFF. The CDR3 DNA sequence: TGTGCCAGCAGTGACATCTTGGGGGAAGCTTTCTTT.

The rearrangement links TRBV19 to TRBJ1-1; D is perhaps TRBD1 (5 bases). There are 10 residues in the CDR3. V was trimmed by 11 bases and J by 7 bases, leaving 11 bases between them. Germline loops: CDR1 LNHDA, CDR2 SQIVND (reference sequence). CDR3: CASRGREAFF. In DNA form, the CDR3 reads TGTGCCTCCCGGGGCCGTGAAGCTTTCTTT.

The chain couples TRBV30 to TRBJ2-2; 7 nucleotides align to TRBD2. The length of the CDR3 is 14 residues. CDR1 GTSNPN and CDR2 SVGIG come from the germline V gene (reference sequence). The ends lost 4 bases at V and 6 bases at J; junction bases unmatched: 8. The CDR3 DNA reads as TGTGCCTGGATGCTAGCGGTAACCCCCGGGGAGCTGTTTTTT. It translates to CAWMLAVTPGELFF.

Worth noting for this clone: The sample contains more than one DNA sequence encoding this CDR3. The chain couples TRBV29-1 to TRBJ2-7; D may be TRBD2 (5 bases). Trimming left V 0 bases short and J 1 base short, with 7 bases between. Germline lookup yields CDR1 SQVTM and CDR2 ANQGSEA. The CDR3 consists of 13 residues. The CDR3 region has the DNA TGCAGCGTTGAAGAGGGGAGTTCCTACGAGCAGTACTTC. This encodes CSVEEGSSYEQYF.

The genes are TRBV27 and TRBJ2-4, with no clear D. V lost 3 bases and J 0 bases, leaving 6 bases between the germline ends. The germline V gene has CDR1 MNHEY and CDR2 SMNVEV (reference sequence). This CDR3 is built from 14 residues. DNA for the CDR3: TGTGCCAGCAGTTTTGACCTAGCCAAAAACATTCAGTACTTC. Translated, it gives CASSFDLAKNIQYF.

CDR3 residues: CASSQSRGKTQYF. The CDR3 bases are TGCGCCAGCAGTCAATCGCGGGGGAAGACCCAGTACTTC. The chain combines TRBV23-1 with TRBJ2-5; TRBD2 matches at 7 bases. TRBV23-1 is identified as an open reading frame with a role that is uncertain. Germline trimming cut 0 bases from V and 6 bases from J; bases unmatched to any gene: 1. The CDR3 contains 13 residues.

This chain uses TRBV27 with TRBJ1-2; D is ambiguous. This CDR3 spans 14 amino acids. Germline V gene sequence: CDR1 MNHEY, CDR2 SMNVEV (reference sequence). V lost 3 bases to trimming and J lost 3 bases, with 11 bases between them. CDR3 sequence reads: CASSFVRDDYGYTF. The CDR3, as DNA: TGTGCCAGCAGTTTCGTTCGGGATGACTATGGCTACACCTTC.

DNA of the CDR3: TGTGCCAGCAGCTTAGTTGTTGGCTACACCTTC. This codes for CASSLVVGYTF. The chain recombines TRBV7-9 with TRBJ1-2; D gene ambiguous. Looked up from germline, CDR1 is SEHNR and CDR2 is FQNEAQ (reference sequence). The CDR3 has 11 residues. The V end was cut by 1 base, the J end by 7 bases, with 4 bases between.